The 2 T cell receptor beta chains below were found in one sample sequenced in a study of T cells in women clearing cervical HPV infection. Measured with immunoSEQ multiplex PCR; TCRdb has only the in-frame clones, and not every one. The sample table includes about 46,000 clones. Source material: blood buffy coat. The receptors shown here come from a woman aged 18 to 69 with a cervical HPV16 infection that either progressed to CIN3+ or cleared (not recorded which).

CDR3 bases read: TGTGCCAGTAGTATCGACAGGGGGAACACCGGGGAG. The encoded protein is CASSIDRGNTGE. The CDR3, in full, reads CASSIDRGNTGELFF. The chain couples TRBV19 to TRBJ2-2, with 8 positions matching TRBD1. The read terminates 3 residues ahead of where the CDR3 ends, so the germline J gene completes it. This CDR3 comprises 15 residues. The ends lost 3 bases at V and 1 base at J; junction bases unmatched: 1. Germline-derived CDR1 and CDR2 are LNHDA and SQIVND (reference sequence).

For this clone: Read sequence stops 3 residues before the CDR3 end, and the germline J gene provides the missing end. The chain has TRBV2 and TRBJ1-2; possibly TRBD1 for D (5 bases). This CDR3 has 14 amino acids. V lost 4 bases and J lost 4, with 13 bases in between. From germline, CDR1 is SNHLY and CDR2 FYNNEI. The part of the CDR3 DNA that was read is TGTGCCAGCAGTGGGGGCTCGGTCGGCTATGGC. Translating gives CASSGGSVGYG. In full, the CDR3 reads CASSGGSVGYGYTF.